Each of the 28 T cell receptor beta chains below was sequenced from the same sample in a study of identical twins (dated by TCRdb to 2015 to 2016). The library came from 5' RACE. The reads were generated on an Illumina HiSeq 2000. The public sequencing data were trimmed at Q25 with fastp and processed into clonotypes with MiXCR by TCRdb, which kept only in-frame beta chains. Under each unique CDR3 protein, matching rows form one entry showing the most common genes and DNA. Recorded for this sample are roughly 1,500,000 distinct CDR3 sequences; roughly 35% of them occurred a single time. Approximately 0.25% of the sample is taken by the ten largest. What was sequenced was cord blood. The receptors were gathered from a newborn girl in good health.

The gene calls are TRBV7-9 and TRBJ2-7; 10 positions agree with TRBD1. Germline lookup yields CDR1 SEHNR and CDR2 FQNEAQ (reference sequence). The ends lost 5 bases at V and 7 bases at J; junction bases unmatched: 5. The CDR3 extends over 13 amino acids. CDR3: CASSRQGAREQYF. CDR3 coding DNA: TGTGCCAGCAGCCGACAGGGGGCGCGGGAGCAGTACTTC.

This clonotype has more than one count but fewer than ten. The V and J genes are TRBV24-1 and TRBJ2-7; TRBD2 aligns across 9 bases. Germline assignment: CDR1 KGHDR and CDR2 SFDVKD. The CDR3 is 16 residues long. With 4 bases clipped from V and 7 bases from J, the junction kept 13 bases outside the gene matches. The CDR3 region is CATSDRGRGIDNEQYF. The CDR3 DNA sequence: TGTGCCACCAGTGACCGCGGGAGGGGGATTGACAATGAGCAGTACTTC.

This clonotype was detected a few times. This chain joins TRBV25-1 and TRBJ1-2; TRBD1 is a possible D gene (6 bases). CDR3 length: 13 amino acids. The germline V and J ends were trimmed by 2 bases and 7 bases, with 11 bases remaining between them. CDR1 is MGHDK, CDR2 SYGVNS, per germline. DNA of the CDR3: TGTGCCAGCAGTGAACCCGGGACACGTGGCTACACCTTC. It codes for CASSEPGTRGYTF.

This clonotype showed up just a few times. The genes are TRBV6-1 and TRBJ1-5; D is ambiguous. V was clipped by 6 bases and J by 4 bases, with 13 bases between them. Germline lookup yields CDR1 MNHNS and CDR2 SASEGT. This CDR3 contains 14 residues. The CDR3 region has the DNA TGTGCCAGCAGGGAATTCAGCCCGAATCAGCCCCAGCATTTT. Translating it yields CASREFSPNQPQHF.

This clonotype has more than one count but fewer than ten. This chain joins TRBV6-2 or TRBV6-3 and TRBJ2-7; no firm D call. In germline, CDR1 is MNHEY, CDR2 SVGEGT. V shed 8 bases and J shed 2 bases, with 10 bases lying between them. This CDR3 contains 12 residues. The CDR3 loop is CASHETAYEQYF. The CDR3 DNA sequence: TGTGCCAGCCATGAAACCGCCTACGAGCAGTACTTC.

The chain combines TRBV6-1 with TRBJ2-1, with D tentatively TRBD2 (7 bases). The V gene's germline CDR1 is MNHNS and CDR2 SASEGT. Trimming cost V 7 bases and J 10 bases, with 23 bases left between them. The CDR3 totals 15 residues. The CDR3 region is CASTLGGGLKKEQFF. The CDR3 DNA is TGTGCCAGCACCCTAGGGGGGGGCCTGAAGAAAGAGCAGTTCTTC.

Comment on this clonotype: The junction does not match germline at one end; this may be a read error. The CDR3 spells CACSQDPTSGGASYNEQFF. CDR3 coding DNA: TGTGCCTGCAGCCAAGATCCCACTAGCGGGGGGGCCTCCTACAATGAGCAGTTCTTC. The genes are TRBV4-2 and TRBJ2-1; TRBD2 matches at 13 bases. CDR1 LGHNA and CDR2 YNFKEQ come from the germline V gene. The length of the CDR3 is 19 residues.

The DNA of the CDR3 is TGTGCCAGCAGTTTACGGGGGCCCCTGGACACTGAAGCTTTCTTT. This translates into CASSLRGPLDTEAFF. The chain is built from TRBV27 and TRBJ1-1; D perhaps matches TRBD1 (6 bases). The CDR3 is 15 amino acids. Trimming cost V 2 bases and J 3 bases, with 13 bases left between them. Germline V gives CDR1 MNHEY, CDR2 SMNVEV (reference sequence).

The chain carries TRBV28 and TRBJ2-1; D could derive from TRBD1 or TRBD2 (5 bases each). The closer fit of TRBJ2-7 to the DNA end suggests the J call may be wrong. This CDR3 comprises 14 residues. The V gene's germline CDR1 is MDHEN and CDR2 SYDVKM. CDR3 sequence (DNA): TGTGCCAGCAGTTTAGGGACGGTCCACAATGAGCAGTACTTC. Translated: CASSLGTVHNEQYF.

This rearrangement joins TRBV12-3 or TRBV12-4 to TRBJ2-1, with 7 bases matching TRBD1. There are 15 residues in the CDR3. V trimming: 7 bases; J trimming: 0 bases; junction bases outside the gene matches: 6. CDR3 nucleotides: TGTGCCAGCACCTTGACAGGGAGCTCCTACAATGAGCAGTTCTTC. Amino acid sequence: CASTLTGSSYNEQFF.

This clonotype turned up a few times. The V call is TRBV4-1, the J call TRBJ1-1; a weak D match, TRBD1 (5 bases). Trimming took 5 bases from V and 1 from J, leaving 14 bases between them. Looked up from germline, CDR1 is MGHRA and CDR2 is YSYEKL. The CDR3 consists of 15 residues. CDR3 in DNA: TGCGCCAGCAGCTCCGAGGGGAGGGAGAACACTGAAGCTTTCTTT. Protein sequence: CASSSEGRENTEAFF.

This clonotype was counted a few times. The J gene is TRBJ2-3, the V gene TRBV5-4, with a tentative D call TRBD1 (7 bases). V was clipped by 2 bases and J by 4 bases, with 11 bases between them. Per germline, CDR1 SGHNT and CDR2 YYREEE (reference sequence). The CDR3 is 14 residues long. CDR3 in amino acids: CASSFTGEADTQYF. Here the CDR3 DNA reads TGTGCCAGCAGCTTCACAGGGGAGGCAGATACGCAGTATTTT.

The chain uses TRBV2 and TRBJ2-1, with 10 nucleotides matching TRBD2. CDR3 size: 18 residues. The germline V gene has CDR1 SNHLY and CDR2 FYNNEI. The V gene end was trimmed by 3 bases and the J gene end by 0 bases; junction bases not matched to a gene: 8. CDR3: CASSDYGAGGPSYNEQFF. The CDR3 nucleotides are TGTGCCAGCAGTGATTATGGAGCGGGAGGGCCCTCCTACAATGAGCAGTTCTTC.

J is TRBJ2-2 and V is TRBV4-2; weak D call: TRBD2 (6 bases). V lost 0 bases to trimming and J lost 4 bases, with 21 bases between them. The germline V gene encodes CDR1 LGHNA and CDR2 YNFKEQ. This CDR3 has 19 amino acids. CDR3 region: CASSQEFFWGVSGTGELFF. The CDR3 nucleotides are TGTGCCAGCAGCCAAGAGTTCTTTTGGGGGGTGAGCGGCACCGGGGAGCTGTTTTTT.

The chain combines TRBV10-3 with TRBJ2-3, with a tentative D call TRBD1 (6 bases). V lost 10 bases, J lost 0 bases, and 17 bases lay in between. The V gene's germline CDR1 is ENHRY and CDR2 SYGVKD. The CDR3 has 15 amino acids. The CDR3 region has the DNA TGTGCCACATCAGGGGCAAGAGGCAGCACAGATACGCAGTATTTT. This translates into CATSGARGSTDTQYF.

This sequence joins TRBV24-1 and TRBJ2-1; a possible D gene is TRBD2 (6 bases). Per germline, CDR1 KGHDR and CDR2 SFDVKD. This CDR3 contains 13 residues. Trimming pared 1 base from V and 6 bases from J, leaving 6 bases between. The CDR3 protein is CATSDFGSNEQFF. The CDR3 DNA sequence: TGTGCCACCAGTGATTTCGGGAGCAATGAGCAGTTCTTC.

This clonotype was observed a handful of times. The DNA for the CDR3 is TGCGCCAGCACCCGGACAGTTATGAGTGAAAAACTGTTTTTT. Amino acids: CASTRTVMSEKLFF. The rearrangement links TRBV5-1 to TRBJ1-4, with D tentatively TRBD1 (6 bases). The length of the CDR3 is 14 residues. The germline CDR1 and CDR2 sequences are SGHRS and YFSETQ. V lost 6 bases, J lost 7 bases, and 16 bases lay in between.

The chain joins TRBV20-1 to TRBJ2-5; TRBD2 aligns across 13 bases. J lost 7 bases, V lost 6 bases, and 14 bases had no gene match. Germline-derived CDR1 and CDR2 are DFQATT and SNEGSKA (reference sequence). The CDR3 totals 16 residues. CDR3: CSAISGTSGAEGTQYF. The CDR3, as DNA: TGCAGTGCCATTTCCGGGACTAGCGGGGCTGAGGGGACCCAGTACTTC.

The rearrangement uses TRBV6-1 and TRBJ2-7; 7 bases fit TRBD2. Per the germline V gene, CDR1 is MNHNS and CDR2 is SASEGT. With V trimmed by 6 bases and J by 3 bases, 14 bases remained unmatched. The CDR3 spans 16 residues. The CDR3 loop reads CASSKPKTSDLYEQYF. In nucleotides, the CDR3 is TGTGCCAGCAGCAAACCGAAAACTAGCGACCTCTACGAGCAGTACTTC.

The chain uses TRBV20-1 and TRBJ1-4; TRBD1 might be the D (5 bases). This CDR3 is 13 amino acids long. Germline CDR1 reads DFQATT; CDR2 reads SNEGSKA (reference sequence). V lost 1 base, J lost 8 bases, and 11 bases lay in between. CDR3 loop: CSARATGGEKLFF. The CDR3 DNA sequence: TGCAGTGCTAGAGCGACGGGGGGGGAAAAACTGTTTTTT.

The table lists this clonotype with a few counts. The chain recombines TRBV5-1 with TRBJ2-5, with D unresolved. Trimming stripped 3 bases from V and 4 bases from J, with 7 bases between. The germline CDR1 and CDR2 sequences are SGHRS and YFSETQ. This CDR3 comprises 12 residues. The CDR3 DNA is TGCGCCAGCAGCTGGGCTGGAGAGACCCAGTACTTC. Translating gives CASSWAGETQYF.

This chain joins TRBV20-1 and TRBJ2-5; 7 bases are a match to TRBD1. V lost 7 bases to trimming and J lost 1 base; unmatched junction nucleotides: 9. Germline V lookup: CDR1 DFQATT, CDR2 SNEGSKA (reference sequence). This CDR3 is built from 14 residues. The CDR3 here is CSGRTTGTQETQYF. The CDR3 DNA follows: TGCAGTGGACGGACGACAGGGACCCAAGAGACCCAGTACTTC.

This clonotype occurred a few times. CDR3 DNA: TGTGCCAGCAGGGACGGGACTGAAGCTTTCTTT. Residues: CASRDGTEAFF. This chain links TRBV28 with TRBJ1-1; no firm D call. Germline V gene lookup returns CDR1 MDHEN and CDR2 SYDVKM. The CDR3 length is 11 residues. V lost 6 bases, J lost 5 bases, and 7 bases lay in between.

The chain links TRBV2 to TRBJ1-6, with D perhaps TRBD1 (6 bases). V lost 6 bases to trimming and J lost 7 bases, with 13 bases between them. Germline loops: CDR1 SNHLY, CDR2 FYNNEI. The CDR3 is 14 residues long. The CDR3 reads CASRGRGANSPLHF. In DNA form, the CDR3 reads TGTGCCAGCAGGGGACGGGGGGCCAATTCACCCCTCCACTTT. Based on the CDR3 plus reference TRBV2 and TRBJ1-6, the full variable domain is EPEVTQTPSHQVTQMGQEVILRCVPISNHLYFYWYRQILGQKVEFLVSFYNNEISEKSEIFDDQFSVERPDGSNFTLKIRSTKLEDSAMYFCASRGRGANSPLHFGNGTRLTVT.

This sequence joins TRBV6-1 and TRBJ1-2, with TRBD1 as a possible D gene (6 bases). With 9 bases removed from V and 8 bases from J, the gap between germline ends came to 16 bases. This CDR3 has 12 amino acids. Germline CDR1 MNHNS, CDR2 SASEGT. The CDR3 spells CASIQGTAGYTF. Here the CDR3 DNA reads TGTGCCAGTATACAGGGAACGGCAGGCTACACCTTC.

The chain has TRBV20-1 and TRBJ2-1; D ambiguous. Per the germline V gene, CDR1 is DFQATT and CDR2 is SNEGSKA (reference sequence). Trimming shortened V by 6 bases and J by 8 bases, and 8 bases separated the two germline ends. The length of the CDR3 is 10 residues. The CDR3 loop reads CSAQDHEQFF. In DNA, the CDR3 is TGCAGTGCCCAGGACCATGAGCAGTTCTTC.

The chain carries TRBV3-1 and TRBJ2-5; D ambiguous. CDR3 length: 15 residues. Trimming took 0 bases from V and 2 from J, leaving 10 bases between them. Germline-derived CDR1 and CDR2 are LGHDT and YNNKEL (reference sequence). The CDR3: CASSQDWATQETQYF. For the CDR3, the DNA is TGTGCCAGCAGCCAAGATTGGGCCACACAAGAGACCCAGTACTTC.

Worth noting for this clonotype: It may be a read error: a sequence one base away is much more abundant. The chain recombines TRBV29-1 with TRBJ1-4; TRBD1 might be the D (5 bases). The V and J ends lost 4 bases and 3 bases respectively, with 6 bases between them. The germline V gene has CDR1 SQVTM and CDR2 ANQGSEA. The CDR3 covers 12 residues. CDR3 region: CSVGGANEKLFF. The CDR3 DNA reads as TGCAGCGTTGGGGGGGCTAATGAAAAACTGTTTTTT.